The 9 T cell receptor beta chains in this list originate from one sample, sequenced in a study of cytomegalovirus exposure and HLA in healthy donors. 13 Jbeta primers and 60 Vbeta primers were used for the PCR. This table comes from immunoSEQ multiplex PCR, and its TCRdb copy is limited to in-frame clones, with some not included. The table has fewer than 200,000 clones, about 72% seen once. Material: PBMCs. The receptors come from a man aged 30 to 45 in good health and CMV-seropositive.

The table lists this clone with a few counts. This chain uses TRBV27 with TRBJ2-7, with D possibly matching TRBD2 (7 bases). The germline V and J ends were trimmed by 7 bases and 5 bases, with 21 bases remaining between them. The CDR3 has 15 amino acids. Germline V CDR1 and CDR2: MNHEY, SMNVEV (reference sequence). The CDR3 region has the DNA TGTGCCAGCACCCGAAGCGCGGGGGCAGTCCACGAGCAGTACTTC. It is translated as CASTRSAGAVHEQYF.

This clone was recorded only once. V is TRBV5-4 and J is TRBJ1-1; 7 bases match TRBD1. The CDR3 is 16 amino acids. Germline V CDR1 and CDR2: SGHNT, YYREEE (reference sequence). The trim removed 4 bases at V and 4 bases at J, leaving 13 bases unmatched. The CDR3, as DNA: TGTGCCAGCAGCCCGGGACAGAACTTTTGGGGCACTGAAGCTTTCTTT. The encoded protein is CASSPGQNFWGTEAFF. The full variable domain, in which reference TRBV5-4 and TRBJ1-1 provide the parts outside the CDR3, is ETGVTQSPTHLIKTRGQQVTLRCSSQSGHNTVSWYQQALGQGPQFIFQYYREEENGRGNFPPRFSGLQFPNYSSELNVNALELDDSALYLCASSPGQNFWGTEAFFGQGTRLTVV.

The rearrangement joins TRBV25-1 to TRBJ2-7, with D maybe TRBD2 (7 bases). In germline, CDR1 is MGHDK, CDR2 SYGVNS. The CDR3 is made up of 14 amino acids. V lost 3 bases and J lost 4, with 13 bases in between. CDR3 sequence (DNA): TGTGCCAGCAGTGAGGAGGGGGGGCCTTACGAGCAGTACTTC. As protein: CASSEEGGPYEQYF.

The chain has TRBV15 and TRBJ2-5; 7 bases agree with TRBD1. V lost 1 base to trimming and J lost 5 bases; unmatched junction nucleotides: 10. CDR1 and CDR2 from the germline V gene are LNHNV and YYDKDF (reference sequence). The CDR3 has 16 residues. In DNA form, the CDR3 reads TGTGCCACCAGCAGAGGGACAATCGGGACAGCCGAGACCCAGTACTTC. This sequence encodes CATSRGTIGTAETQYF.

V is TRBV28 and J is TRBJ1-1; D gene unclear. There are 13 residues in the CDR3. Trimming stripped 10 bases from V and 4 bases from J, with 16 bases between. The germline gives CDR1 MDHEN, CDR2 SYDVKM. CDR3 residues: CATPGRGGTEAFF. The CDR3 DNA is TGTGCCACCCCTGGGCGGGGAGGCACTGAAGCTTTCTTT.

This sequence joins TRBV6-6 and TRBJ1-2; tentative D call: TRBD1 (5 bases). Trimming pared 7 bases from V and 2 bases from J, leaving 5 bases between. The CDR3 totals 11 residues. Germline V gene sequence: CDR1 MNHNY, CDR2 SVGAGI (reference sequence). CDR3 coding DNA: TGTGCCAGCACAGGGAACTATGGCTACACCTTC. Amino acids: CASTGNYGYTF.

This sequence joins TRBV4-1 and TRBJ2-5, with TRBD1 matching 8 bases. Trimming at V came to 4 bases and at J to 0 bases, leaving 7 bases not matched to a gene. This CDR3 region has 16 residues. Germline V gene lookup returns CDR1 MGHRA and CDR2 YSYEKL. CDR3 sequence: CASSPHRTGYQETQYF. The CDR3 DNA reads TGCGCCAGCAGCCCTCACCGGACAGGGTACCAAGAGACCCAGTACTTC.

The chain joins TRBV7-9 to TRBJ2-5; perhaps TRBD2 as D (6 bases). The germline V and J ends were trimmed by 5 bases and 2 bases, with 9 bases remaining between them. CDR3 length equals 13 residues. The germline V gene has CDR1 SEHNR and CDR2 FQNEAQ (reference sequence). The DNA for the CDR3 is TGTGCCAGCAGCGTGAGCGGGCAAGAGACCCAGTACTTC. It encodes CASSVSGQETQYF.

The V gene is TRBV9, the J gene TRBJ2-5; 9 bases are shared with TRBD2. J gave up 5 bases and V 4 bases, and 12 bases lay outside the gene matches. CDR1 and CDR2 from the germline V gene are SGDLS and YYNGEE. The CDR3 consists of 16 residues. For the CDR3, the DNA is TGTGCCAGCAGCTATGTTAGCGGGGGATCTTCGGAGACCCAGTACTTC. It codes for CASSYVSGGSSETQYF.